Reported below is one T cell receptor (beta chain). The CDR3 is made up of 15 amino acids. Germline V gene data show CDR1 as LGHDT and CDR2 as YNNKEL (reference sequence). Between the trimmed V and J ends, which lost 4 bases and 0 bases, there was a span of 10 bases. As originally analysed: From reference gene primer amplification, estimates of nucleated cell counts were derived. The repertoire was sequenced with immunoSEQ multiplex PCR; TCRdb's copy has only in-frame clones and lacks some. Clone size and the V and J calls come from that table; the DNA yielded D and trimming. The table includes 120,000 or so clones, around 86% detected once. This record comes from a study of blood T cell repertoires in COVID-19. Whole-study context: Sites across the United States, Italy and Spain contributed samples from acute and convalescent COVID-19. T cells, B-cell-depleted T cells, or PBMCs provided the cDNA or gDNA that served as material.

Sequenced: peripheral blood. This chain uses TRBV3-1 (or the pseudogene TRBV3-2) with TRBJ1-3, with D possibly TRBD1 on 6 matching bases. This receptor was taken from a man aged 55 to 70 with acute or convalescent COVID-19. CDR3 nucleotide sequence: TGTGCCAGCAGCCGAGGACAGTACTCTGGAAACACCATATATTTT. This encodes CASSRGQYSGNTIYF.